This passage covers 11 T cell receptor beta chains from one sample sequenced in a study. TCRdb re-derived calls from the 5' RACE reads in MiXCR, one entry per CDR3 protein. The sample includes about 54,000 distinct CDR3 sequences, roughly 15% of them seen just once. The sample consisted of naive CD4+ T cells sorted from blood. Documented subset: naive CD4+ T cells, CD4+CD45RA+CD25-. These receptors came from a female donor with breast cancer.

This clonotype has a handful of counts. The chain is built from TRBV6-2 or TRBV6-3 and TRBJ1-1, with D perhaps matching TRBD1 (5 bases). Germline CDR1 and CDR2: MNHEY and SVGEGT. CDR3 length: 13 residues. Between the trimmed V and J ends, which lost 6 bases and 5 bases, there was a span of 13 bases. Written as DNA, the CDR3 is TGTGCCAGCAGATTAGAGAAGGGGACTGAAGCTTTCTTT. Protein sequence: CASRLEKGTEAFF.

This clonotype has more than one count but fewer than ten. The chain is built from TRBV6-5 and TRBJ1-5; D not resolved. CDR1 is MNHEY, CDR2 SVGAGI, per germline. Trimming removed 7 bases at V and 0 bases at J, with 13 bases between. This CDR3 spans 15 amino acids. In DNA form, the CDR3 reads TGTGCCAGCAAGGATCGGGTTAATAGCAATCAGCCCCAGCATTTT. It codes for CASKDRVNSNQPQHF.

This sequence joins TRBV7-2 and TRBJ1-1; possibly TRBD1 for D (5 bases). The CDR3 totals 15 residues. Germline V lookup: CDR1 SGHTA, CDR2 FQGNSA. The V gene lost 4 bases and the J gene lost 6 bases, with 18 bases spanning the gap. This chain's CDR3 is CASSSSGPGVAEAFF. As DNA, the CDR3 is TGTGCCAGCAGCTCCTCGGGACCGGGGGTCGCTGAAGCTTTCTTT.

This clonotype turned up a few times. This rearrangement joins TRBV9 to TRBJ2-1; 9 bases are a match to TRBD2. CDR1 SGDLS and CDR2 YYNGEE come from the germline V gene. Losses at the gene ends were 0 bases for V and 6 bases for J; bases not matched to a gene: 10. The CDR3 is made up of 17 amino acids. CDR3 in DNA: TGTGCCAGCAGCGTAGCTGGGGCGGGAGGGCCTGGCAATGAGCAGTTCTTC. It translates to CASSVAGAGGPGNEQFF.

This clonotype was observed a handful of times. The gene calls are TRBV7-2 and TRBJ2-1; D gene unclear. Trimming stripped 5 bases from V and 6 bases from J, with 11 bases between. This CDR3 spans 13 amino acids. Germline values: CDR1 SGHTA, CDR2 FQGNSA. The CDR3 nucleotides are TGTGCCAGCAGCCCCCCCTCGCGCAATGAGCAGTTCTTC. This codes for CASSPPSRNEQFF.

The chain recombines TRBV6-5 with TRBJ1-3; the D gene is possibly TRBD1 (5 bases). The length of the CDR3 is 15 residues. V was clipped by 6 bases and J by 0 bases, with 12 bases between them. Germline V gene sequence: CDR1 MNHEY, CDR2 SVGAGI. The CDR3 loop is CASRLDRLSGNTIYF. In DNA form, the CDR3 reads TGTGCCAGCAGATTAGACAGACTCTCTGGAAACACCATATATTTT.

The CDR3 is CASSLNPPGFGIGELFF. The CDR3 coding sequence is TGTGCCAGCAGCTTAAATCCCCCAGGGTTTGGTATCGGGGAGCTGTTTTTT. The chain is built from TRBV7-2 and TRBJ2-2, with D perhaps TRBD1 (5 bases). The CDR3 consists of 17 residues. Trimming removed 2 bases at V and 7 bases at J, with 20 bases between. CDR1 SGHTA and CDR2 FQGNSA come from the germline V gene.

The chain carries TRBV6-5 and TRBJ2-3; possibly TRBD1 for D (6 bases). Germline V gene data show CDR1 as MNHEY and CDR2 as SVGAGI. The CDR3 loop spans 11 amino acids. V was trimmed by 2 bases and J by 13 bases, leaving 10 bases between them. For the CDR3, the DNA is TGTGCCAGCAGTTACAGACAGGAAGAGTATTTT. It translates to CASSYRQEEYF.

The table lists this clonotype with many counts. This chain uses TRBV7-8 with TRBJ1-1; D is unclear. The length of the CDR3 is 14 residues. V gave up 3 bases and J gave up 4 bases, with 12 bases separating them. Germline V CDR1 and CDR2: SGHVS, FQNEAQ. This CDR3 is CASSLRTAGTEAFF. The CDR3 bases are TGTGCCAGCAGCTTGAGAACGGCAGGCACTGAAGCTTTCTTT.

In this sample, this clonotype turned up many times. The V and J genes are TRBV6-5 and TRBJ1-5, with D possibly matching TRBD1 (5 bases). V lost 5 bases and J 7 bases, leaving 12 bases between the germline ends. The CDR3 is made up of 13 amino acids. CDR1 and CDR2 (germline): MNHEY, SVGAGI. The CDR3 region has the DNA TGTGCCAGCAGTCGGGGGGAAGGGCAGCCCCAGCATTTT. As protein: CASSRGEGQPQHF.

This clonotype turned up a few times. V usage is TRBV20-1 and J usage is TRBJ2-7; D gene unclear. CDR1 is DFQATT and CDR2 is SNEGSKA in the germline V gene (reference sequence). CDR3 length: 14 amino acids. Trimming removed 6 bases at V and 4 bases at J, with 19 bases between. The CDR3 sequence: CSAILSPRRYEQYF. The CDR3 nucleotides are TGCAGTGCAATACTATCCCCCAGGCGATACGAGCAGTACTTC.